This TCR beta chain was captured by sequencing in a study of blood T cell repertoires in COVID-19. Turning to the study itself: Samples came from the United States, Italy and Spain, spanning acute and convalescent COVID-19. Sources were T cells, B-cell-depleted T cells, or PBMCs; the material itself was cDNA or gDNA.

Germline V gives CDR1 SGHTA, CDR2 FQGNSA. The CDR3 length is 15 residues. The trim removed 3 bases at V and 4 bases at J, leaving 4 bases unmatched. Per the original methods: Researchers report that nucleated cell counts were estimated from reference gene primer amplification. Data came from immunoSEQ multiplex PCR; TCRdb stores just in-frame clones and leaves some out. That table supplies the V and J calls and clone size; D and trimming were determined from the DNA. This table has more than 65,000 clones, around 79% appearing once. The material sequenced was peripheral blood. The chain recombines TRBV7-2 with TRBJ1-3; TRBD1 agrees at 9 bases. This clonotype originated in a woman in her 70s with acute or convalescent COVID-19. CDR3 nucleotides: TGTGCCAGCAGCTTCCAGGACAGGGGAGGAAACACCATATATTTT. This codes for CASSFQDRGGNTIYF.